Described below is a single T cell receptor beta chain sequence and its context. The data are from a study of blood T cell repertoires in COVID-19. Study-level background: Researchers got acute and convalescent COVID-19 samples from the United States, Italy and Spain. In each case, the material was cDNA or gDNA derived from T cells, B-cell-depleted T cells, or PBMCs.

Libraries were prepared by immunoSEQ multiplex PCR; TCRdb keeps only in-frame clonotypes and omits some of them. The sample contains around 190,000 clones, 86% of which appear only once. Sequencing input: peripheral blood. The TCR sequence derives from a man in his fifties with active or convalescent COVID-19.

This CDR3 is CASSAGPGVLGNYGYTF. The DNA for the CDR3 is TGTGCCAGCAGTGCAGGGCCCGGTGTTCTAGGGAACTATGGCTACACCTTC. The chain has TRBV6-4 and TRBJ1-2; D may be TRBD1 (5 bases). Germline CDR1 reads MRHNA; CDR2 reads SNTAGT. The CDR3 is 17 amino acids. V lost 4 bases and J 2 bases, leaving 20 bases between the germline ends.